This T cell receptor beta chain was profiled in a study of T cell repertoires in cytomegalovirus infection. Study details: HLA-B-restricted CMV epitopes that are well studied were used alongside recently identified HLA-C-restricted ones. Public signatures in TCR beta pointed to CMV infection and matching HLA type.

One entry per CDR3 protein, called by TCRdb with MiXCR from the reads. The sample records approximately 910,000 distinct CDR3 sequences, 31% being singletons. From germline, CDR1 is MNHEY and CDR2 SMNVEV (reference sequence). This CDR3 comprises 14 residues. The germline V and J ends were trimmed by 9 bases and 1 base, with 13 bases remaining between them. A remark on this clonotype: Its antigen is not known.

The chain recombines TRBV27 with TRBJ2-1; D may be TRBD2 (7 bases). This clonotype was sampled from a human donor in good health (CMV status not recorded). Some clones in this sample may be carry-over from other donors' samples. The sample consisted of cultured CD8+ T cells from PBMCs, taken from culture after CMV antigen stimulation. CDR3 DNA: TGTGCCAGTGAGAGGGGGGGGTCCTACAATGAGCAGTTCTTC. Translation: CASERGGSYNEQFF.